The 18 T cell receptor beta chains reported below all come from one sample, sequenced in a study of shared clonotypes between healthy human individuals. Here immunoSEQ multiplex PCR was the method, and the copy in TCRdb shows in-frame clones only, minus some. The sample lists approximately 700,000 clones, around 78% occurring once. Sequencing was carried out using memory CD4+ T cells sorted from blood. Subset indicated: CD45RA-negative fraction. These receptors originate from a woman aged 30 to 39 in good health.

This clone was found a few times. V and J are TRBV29-1 and TRBJ2-6; tentative D call: TRBD2 (6 bases). The length of the CDR3 is 13 residues. The V end lost 5 bases, the J end lost 4 bases, and 9 bases lay between the germline ends. Germline assignment: CDR1 SQVTM and CDR2 ANQGSEA. The CDR3: CSVWGVGANVLTF. The CDR3 coding sequence is TGCAGCGTTTGGGGGGTCGGGGCCAACGTCCTGACTTTC.

This chain connects TRBV7-7 to TRBJ2-5, with unresolved D. V lost 5 bases, J lost 7 bases, and 14 bases lay in between. CDR1 and CDR2 (germline): SSHAT, FNYEAQ (reference sequence). CDR3 length: 13 amino acids. The CDR3 DNA follows: TGTGCCAGCAGCGCGATCCCCCTTGGGACCCAGTACTTC. It specifies CASSAIPLGTQYF.

The chain couples TRBV28 to TRBJ2-1; 9 nucleotides line up with TRBD2. Per the germline V gene, CDR1 is MDHEN and CDR2 is SYDVKM. Losses at the gene ends were 6 bases for V and 5 bases for J; bases not matched to a gene: 11. This CDR3 has 16 residues. CDR3 amino acids: CASREYSGSRNNEQFF. In nucleotides, the CDR3 is TGTGCCAGCAGGGAATATAGCGGGAGTCGGAACAATGAGCAGTTCTTC.

The chain couples TRBV19 to TRBJ2-1; 7 bases are shared with TRBD1. Per the germline V gene, CDR1 is LNHDA and CDR2 is SQIVND (reference sequence). Trimming removed 0 bases from V and 7 bases from J; junction bases left unmatched: 3. CDR3 length: 14 amino acids. This chain's CDR3 is CASSIDRGQNEQFF. Written as DNA, the CDR3 is TGTGCCAGTAGTATAGATCGGGGACAGAATGAGCAGTTCTTC.

This clone was seen more than once but under ten times. The genes are TRBV7-2 and TRBJ2-7; TRBD2 aligns across 10 bases. V was clipped by 5 bases and J by 1 base; unmatched bases: 17. Germline V gene sequence: CDR1 SGHTA, CDR2 FQGNSA. The CDR3 length is 19 residues. The CDR3 here is CASSPRNPGTSAVSYEQYF. The CDR3 DNA reads as TGTGCCAGCAGCCCGCGAAACCCGGGGACTAGCGCCGTTTCCTACGAGCAGTACTTC.

This chain links TRBV2 with TRBJ2-3, with 10 bases aligning to TRBD1. CDR3 length equals 15 residues. V was clipped by 6 bases and J by 3 bases; unmatched bases: 6. Germline assignment: CDR1 SNHLY and CDR2 FYNNEI. Here the CDR3 DNA reads TGTGCCAGCAGCGGGGGGACAGGGGTGACAGATACGCAGTATTTT. Amino acids: CASSGGTGVTDTQYF.

The chain recombines TRBV4-1 with TRBJ1-5; D remains unclear. The CDR3 totals 14 residues. With 6 bases removed from V and 7 bases from J, the gap between germline ends came to 16 bases. Germline V CDR1 and CDR2: MGHRA, YSYEKL. DNA of the CDR3: TGCGCCAGCAGAGATAAGGGTACCCGACAGCCCCAGCATTTT. Protein sequence: CASRDKGTRQPQHF.

The gene calls are TRBV14 and TRBJ2-5; 7 bases are a match to TRBD1. This CDR3 is built from 14 residues. Germline CDR1 is SGHDN and CDR2 is FVKESK. Losses at the gene ends were 5 bases for V and 4 bases for J; bases not matched to a gene: 7. CDR3 residues: CASSGTVRGETQYF. The CDR3 nucleotides are TGTGCCAGCAGCGGGACAGTTAGGGGAGAGACCCAGTACTTC.

J is TRBJ2-5 and V is TRBV4-1, with 9 bases fitting TRBD2. TRBJ2-7 matches the DNA end more closely, so the J call is doubtful. The germline V gene has CDR1 MGHRA and CDR2 YSYEKL. The CDR3 covers 17 residues. CDR3 in amino acids: CASSQIDLGLAAYEQYF. CDR3 coding DNA: TGCGCCAGCAGCCAAATAGACTTGGGACTAGCAGCCTACGAGCAGTACTTC.

The chain joins TRBV19 to TRBJ2-2, with D perhaps matching TRBD1 (6 bases). V lost 5 bases and J lost 4, with 14 bases in between. CDR3 size: 15 residues. Germline V gives CDR1 LNHDA, CDR2 SQIVND (reference sequence). The CDR3 sequence: CASSFARGSTGELFF. The CDR3, as DNA: TGTGCCAGTAGTTTCGCCAGGGGAAGCACCGGGGAGCTGTTTTTT.

The chain carries TRBV18 and TRBJ2-1; 7 bases are shared with TRBD2. The CDR3 spans 16 residues. Germline trimming cut 4 bases from V and 3 bases from J; bases unmatched to any gene: 9. The germline V gene has CDR1 KGHSH and CDR2 LQKENI. CDR3: CASSLRTSSLYNEQFF. In nucleotides, the CDR3 is TGTGCCAGCTCACTTCGGACTAGTAGCCTCTACAATGAGCAGTTCTTC. Supplemented by reference TRBV18 and TRBJ2-1, the full variable domain reads NAGVMQNPRHLVRRRGQEARLRCSPMKGHSHVYWYRQLPEEGLKFMVYLQKENIIDESGMPKERFSAEFPKEGPSILRIQQVVRGDSAAYFCASSLRTSSLYNEQFFGPGTRLTVL.

This chain links TRBV13 with TRBJ1-3; D ambiguous. There are 12 residues in the CDR3. The V end was cut by 5 bases, the J end by 2 bases, with 4 bases between. Germline CDR1 and CDR2: PRHDT and FYEKMQ (reference sequence). The DNA for the CDR3 is TGTGCCAGCAGCAGTCCTGGAAACACCATATATTTT. Translating gives CASSSPGNTIYF.

This clone came up many times. The chain links TRBV6-5 to TRBJ2-1; 8 bases match TRBD2. The germline V gene has CDR1 MNHEY and CDR2 SVGAGI. After removal of 6 bases from V and 12 bases from J, the junction contained 4 bases not matched to a gene. The CDR3 has 11 amino acids. CDR3 residues: CASSRGGGQFF. In nucleotides, the CDR3 is TGTGCCAGCAGCCGGGGGGGCGGGCAGTTCTTC.

V is TRBV4-1 and J is TRBJ2-5; D perhaps matches TRBD1 (5 bases). The V and J ends lost 8 bases and 5 bases respectively, with 18 bases between them. CDR1 is MGHRA, CDR2 YSYEKL, per germline. This CDR3 contains 14 residues. The CDR3 nucleotides are TGCGCCAGCCCGCAGGGTCAAGGGATGGAGACCCAGTACTTC. Translating it yields CASPQGQGMETQYF.

The J gene is TRBJ2-7, the V gene TRBV27, with 9 bases aligning to TRBD2. V dropped 6 bases and J dropped 6; count of bases not matched to a gene: 12. The CDR3 has 15 amino acids. Germline V lookup: CDR1 MNHEY, CDR2 SMNVEV (reference sequence). The CDR3 bases are TGTGCCAGCAGAGAGAAGGCTAGCGGGATTCTCGAGCAGTACTTC. Translated, it gives CASREKASGILEQYF.

In the case of this clone: A clone one base away is much larger, so this may be a read error. V is TRBV7-2 and J is TRBJ2-3, with D unresolved. This CDR3 has 12 residues. Germline V CDR1 and CDR2: SGHTA, FQGNSA. V was clipped by 3 bases and J by 2 bases, with 3 bases between them. CDR3 bases: TGTGCCAGCAGCTTCAACACAGATACGCAGTATTTT. It translates to CASSFNTDTQYF.

The chain couples TRBV25-1 to TRBJ2-7; TRBD1 or TRBD2 may be the D gene (5 bases each). This CDR3 region has 17 residues. Per germline, CDR1 MGHDK and CDR2 SYGVNS. Trimming took 3 bases from V and 1 from J, leaving 19 bases between them. The CDR3 spells CASSDSQGYGASYEQYF. In DNA form, the CDR3 reads TGTGCCAGCAGTGATTCCCAAGGATACGGGGCTTCCTACGAGCAGTACTTC.

This clone was seen only once. The rearrangement links TRBV30 to TRBJ1-5, with 8 bases identical to TRBD1. V was pared by 0 bases and J by 1 base, with 14 bases of the junction left unmatched. Germline CDR1 GTSNPN, CDR2 SVGIG (reference sequence). The CDR3 spans 19 residues. The CDR3 region is CAWSVPPHRGSSSNQPQHF. CDR3 bases: TGTGCCTGGAGTGTGCCACCCCACAGGGGGTCTAGCAGCAATCAGCCCCAGCATTTT. Drawing the rest from reference TRBV30 and TRBJ1-5, the complete variable domain is SQTIHQWPATLVQPVGSPLSLECTVEGTSNPNLYWYRQAAGRGLQLLFYSVGIGQISSEVPQNLSASRPQDRQFILSSKKLLLSDSGFYLCAWSVPPHRGSSSNQPQHFGDGTRLSIL.